The 29 T cell receptor beta chains in this list originate from one sample, sequenced in a study of Graves' ophthalmopathy and Graves' hyperthyroidism. Amplified material comprised TCR beta CDR3 regions derived from RNA transcripts. First-round RT-PCR with HTBI primers preceded a second-round multiplex PCR. TCRdb itself ran the multiplex PCR reads through MiXCR, one entry per CDR3 protein. The sample holds roughly 610,000 distinct CDR3 sequences, roughly 20% seen once. Sample: peripheral blood. These receptors came from a woman aged 18-29 years with stable Graves' hyperthyroidism. Some clones in this sample may be carry-over from other donors' samples.

This clonotype was seen at least ten times. The chain is built from TRBV27 and TRBJ2-7; 8 nucleotides match TRBD2. With 3 bases clipped from V and 0 bases from J, the junction kept 7 bases outside the gene matches. CDR3 length equals 16 residues. From germline, CDR1 is MNHEY and CDR2 SMNVEV (reference sequence). The CDR3 sequence is CASSFRASGSSYEQYF. The CDR3 nucleotides read TGTGCCAGCAGTTTCCGAGCTAGCGGGTCCTCCTACGAGCAGTACTTC.

The rearrangement joins TRBV12-5 to TRBJ1-1; no clear D. The CDR3 consists of 12 residues. In germline, CDR1 is LGHNT, CDR2 FRNRAP. Trimming took off 8 bases at V and 8 bases at J, with 15 bases between the two ends. CDR3 loop: CASNVPDGEAFF. CDR3 DNA sequence: TGTGCTAGTAACGTTCCCGACGGGGAAGCTTTCTTT. Together with reference TRBV12-5 and TRBJ1-1, the CDR3 gives the full variable domain: DARVTQTPRHKVTEMGQEVTMRCQPILGHNTVFWYRQTMMQGLELLAYFRNRAPLDDSGMPKDRFSAEMPDATLATLKIQPSEPRDSAVYFCASNVPDGEAFFGQGTRLTVV.

This clonotype was recorded at least ten times. CDR3 nucleotide sequence: TGTGCCAGCAGCAAACAGGGTGATAATGGCTACACCTTC. It translates to CASSKQGDNGYTF. The rearrangement uses TRBV6-5 and TRBJ1-2; a possible D gene is TRBD1 (6 bases). The CDR3 extends over 13 amino acids. In germline, CDR1 is MNHEY, CDR2 SVGAGI. The V end was cut by 6 bases, the J end by 6 bases, with 14 bases between.

This clonotype has ten or more counts. The chain uses TRBV6-1 and TRBJ2-2; perhaps D is TRBD1 or TRBD2 (5 bases each). Germline CDR1 MNHNS, CDR2 SASEGT. Trimming took off 4 bases at V and 4 bases at J, with 13 bases between the two ends. The CDR3 covers 15 residues. In DNA form, the CDR3 reads TGTGCCAGCAGTGCGAGGGATGGGGGCACCGGGGAGCTGTTTTTT. Protein sequence: CASSARDGGTGELFF.

V is TRBV12-3 or TRBV12-4 and J is TRBJ1-5; 11 positions agree with TRBD1. The V gene end was trimmed by 4 bases and the J gene end by 5 bases; junction bases not matched to a gene: 16. The CDR3 is 19 residues long. CDR3 loop: CASSSSWPRTGGLDQPQHF. CDR3 nucleotide sequence: TGTGCCAGCAGTTCATCATGGCCAAGGACAGGGGGCCTCGATCAGCCCCAGCATTTT.

There are a few counts of this clonotype. This chain uses TRBV5-6 with TRBJ2-7; 10 bases are a match to TRBD2. The CDR3 runs to 16 residues. J was trimmed by 4 bases and V by 4 bases; bases with no gene match: 11. Germline V gene sequence: CDR1 SGHDT, CDR2 YYEEEE. The CDR3 sequence: CASSLTPGTSAYEQYF. DNA for the CDR3: TGTGCCAGCAGCCTCACTCCCGGGACTAGCGCTTACGAGCAGTACTTC.

J is TRBJ1-5 and V is TRBV7-8, with D perhaps TRBD1 (6 bases). The germline V gene encodes CDR1 SGHVS and CDR2 FQNEAQ. V lost 5 bases and J 4 bases, leaving 15 bases between the germline ends. CDR3 length: 15 residues. CDR3 DNA sequence: TGTGCCAGCAGCCCAGGGGCGGGGACTAATCAGCCCCAGCATTTT. It codes for CASSPGAGTNQPQHF.

In regard to this clonotype: A much bigger clone sits one base away, suggesting this may be a read error. The chain carries TRBV4-1 and TRBJ1-5; D may match TRBD1 or TRBD2 (6 bases each). The J call may be faulty, since TRBJ2-3 better matches the DNA end. Germline CDR1 is MGHRA and CDR2 is YSYEKL. The CDR3 spans 16 residues. The CDR3 protein is CASSQDPGAINQPQYF. The CDR3 nucleotides read TGCGCCAGCAGCCAAGATCCGGGGGCGATAAATCAGCCCCAGTATTTT.

This clonotype was counted ten times or more. This sequence joins TRBV28 and TRBJ1-6, with D possibly TRBD1 on 6 matching bases. Per germline, CDR1 MDHEN and CDR2 SYDVKM. V was pared by 3 bases and J by 14 bases, with 20 bases between. CDR3 length: 15 amino acids. As DNA, the CDR3 is TGTGCCAGCAGTTTGGGGGGGCAGGGAAGCAAATCCCTCCACTTT. Amino acid sequence: CASSLGGQGSKSLHF.

The J gene is TRBJ2-5, the V gene TRBV28, with D uncertain. The CDR3 consists of 15 residues. V was shortened by 2 bases and J by 1 base, with 11 bases between the two germline ends. Germline V gene data show CDR1 as MDHEN and CDR2 as SYDVKM. In DNA, the CDR3 is TGTGCCAGCAGTTTAATTGAAACAGCCCAAGAGACCCAGTACTTC. Translating gives CASSLIETAQETQYF.

Only a few counts were recorded for this clonotype. The CDR3 DNA sequence: TGTGCCAGCAGTGAAGCAGTCGCAGCCATGAACACTGAAGCTTTCTTT. It is translated as CASSEAVAAMNTEAFF. The chain couples TRBV6-1 to TRBJ1-1; no clear D. The germline V gene has CDR1 MNHNS and CDR2 SASEGT. The CDR3 spans 16 residues. The ends were cut back, 0 bases at V and 0 bases at J, with 11 bases in the middle.

CDR3 in amino acids: CASSLKRLARDTQYF. The CDR3 DNA sequence: TGTGCCAGCAGTTTAAAGAGGCTGGCGCGGGATACGCAGTATTTT. The rearrangement uses TRBV27 and TRBJ2-3; D is uncertain. The CDR3 is made up of 15 amino acids. V was cut by 2 bases and J by 6 bases, with 15 bases left in between. The germline V gene encodes CDR1 MNHEY and CDR2 SMNVEV (reference sequence).

This clonotype was seen ten or more times. Compared with germline, one end of the junction differs, possibly owing to a read error. The J gene is TRBJ2-4, the V gene TRBV12-3 or TRBV12-4, with no clear D. The CDR3 is 12 amino acids. CDR3: CASSLGVNIKYF. CDR3 nucleotides: TGTGCCAGCAGTTTAGGGGTAAACATTAAGTACTTC.

In this sample, this clonotype turned up many times. The V call is TRBV11-2, the J call TRBJ2-7; no clear D gene. Germline V lookup: CDR1 SGHAT, CDR2 FQNNGV. The V end was cut by 6 bases, the J end by 3 bases, with 6 bases between. The CDR3 is made up of 11 amino acids. The chain's CDR3 is CASSQNYEQYF. In DNA form, the CDR3 reads TGTGCCAGCAGTCAGAACTACGAGCAGTACTTC.

This clonotype was recorded many times. The chain employs TRBV6-1 and TRBJ1-5, with D possibly being TRBD1 (6 bases). Trimming stripped 6 bases from V and 5 bases from J, with 14 bases between. CDR1 and CDR2 from the germline V gene are MNHNS and SASEGT. The CDR3 is 14 residues long. CDR3 nucleotide sequence: TGTGCCAGCAGACTATCCACAGGGTATCAGCCCCAGCATTTT. Protein: CASRLSTGYQPQHF.

The CDR3 loop reads CASSRAGTGANNYGYTF. Written as DNA, the CDR3 is TGTGCCAGCAGCCGAGCCGGGACAGGCGCTAACAACTATGGCTACACCTTC. This chain connects TRBV11-2 to TRBJ1-2, with 8 bases matching TRBD1. Trimming removed 5 bases from V and 2 bases from J; junction bases left unmatched: 13. Germline V lookup: CDR1 SGHAT, CDR2 FQNNGV. The CDR3 is 17 amino acids.

This clonotype was counted at least ten times. This rearrangement joins TRBV20-1 to TRBJ2-2; D unresolved. V was trimmed by 6 bases and J by 7 bases, leaving 18 bases between them. CDR1 is DFQATT and CDR2 is SNEGSKA in the germline V gene (reference sequence). This CDR3 region has 14 residues. DNA for the CDR3: TGCAGTGCCACCTGGACCACCTCACGCGGGGAGCTGTTTTTT. This codes for CSATWTTSRGELFF.

This clonotype occurred many times. V gene TRBV27 combines with J gene TRBJ2-7, with D perhaps matching TRBD2 (6 bases). The V gene's germline CDR1 is MNHEY and CDR2 SMNVEV (reference sequence). This CDR3 comprises 15 residues. The V end lost 4 bases, the J end lost 5 bases, and 18 bases lay between the germline ends. The CDR3 DNA reads TGTGCCAGCAGTTCCCCCCTCCGGGGGTACAACGAGCAGTACTTC. This encodes CASSSPLRGYNEQYF.

This clonotype was seen many times. J is TRBJ2-7 and V is TRBV6-2 or TRBV6-3; TRBD2 aligns across 8 bases. The germline V gene encodes CDR1 MNHEY and CDR2 SVGEGT. CDR3 size: 14 residues. With V trimmed by 5 bases and J by 4 bases, 7 bases remained unmatched. The DNA of the CDR3 is TGTGCCAGCAGTACCGCGGGAGGAGGGTACGAGCAGTACTTC. Amino acids: CASSTAGGGYEQYF.

The chain recombines TRBV6-1 with TRBJ1-1, with D perhaps TRBD1 (6 bases). Between the trimmed V and J ends, which lost 7 bases and 1 base, there was a span of 16 bases. This CDR3 spans 15 amino acids. CDR1 and CDR2 from the germline V gene are MNHNS and SASEGT. This CDR3 is CASNPWGAENTEAFF. The CDR3, as DNA: TGTGCCAGCAATCCGTGGGGGGCGGAGAACACTGAAGCTTTCTTT.

Only a few counts were recorded for this clonotype. The rearrangement joins TRBV6-1 to TRBJ1-6; no clear D gene. The V end lost 6 bases, the J end lost 10 bases, and 16 bases lay between the germline ends. Germline CDR1 MNHNS, CDR2 SASEGT. CDR3 length equals 14 residues. In DNA form, the CDR3 reads TGTGCCAGCAGCGTCGGAGCCGCGGAGTCACCCCTCCACTTT. Protein: CASSVGAAESPLHF.

This clonotype was observed many times. The chain employs TRBV20-1 and TRBJ2-7; 8 bases are a match to TRBD2. Germline-derived CDR1 and CDR2 are DFQATT and SNEGSKA (reference sequence). The V and J ends lost 0 bases and 5 bases, in that order; junction bases with no gene match: 9. The CDR3 consists of 15 residues. This chain's CDR3 is CSARDQASGPHEQYF. The DNA for the CDR3 is TGCAGTGCTAGAGATCAGGCTAGCGGGCCTCACGAGCAGTACTTC.

This clonotype was counted many times. This chain joins TRBV7-2 and TRBJ2-5, with 9 nucleotides matching TRBD2. V was clipped by 2 bases and J by 2 bases; unmatched bases: 3. The germline V gene has CDR1 SGHTA and CDR2 FQGNSA. The CDR3 runs 15 residues. CDR3 in DNA: TGTGCCAGCAGCTTATTAGCGGGGGAACAAGAGACCCAGTACTTC. Amino acid sequence: CASSLLAGEQETQYF.

This clonotype has a count of ten or more. One end of the junction does not line up with germline, which may come from a read error. V gene TRBV5-1 combines with J gene TRBJ1-1; D gene uncertain. The CDR3 totals 14 residues. Germline loops: CDR1 SGHRS, CDR2 YFSETQ. Here the CDR3 reads CASSLVGMNTEAFF. CDR3 in DNA: TGTGCCAGCAGTTTGGTGGGGATGAACACTGAAGCTTTCTTT.

The chain couples TRBV18 to TRBJ2-2; TRBD2 aligns across 7 bases. V trimming: 3 bases; J trimming: 0 bases; junction bases outside the gene matches: 4. CDR1 is KGHSH and CDR2 is LQKENI in the germline V gene. CDR3 length equals 16 residues. The CDR3 DNA follows: TGTGCCAGCTCACCCCTCGGGACTACGAACACCGGGGAGCTGTTTTTT. This codes for CASSPLGTTNTGELFF.

This clonotype showed up many times. The CDR3 spells CSAPQTGLYEQYF. The CDR3, as DNA: TGCAGTGCTCCCCAGACAGGACTCTACGAGCAGTACTTC. V is TRBV20-1 and J is TRBJ2-7; the D gene is possibly TRBD1 (6 bases). The germline gives CDR1 DFQATT, CDR2 SNEGSKA (reference sequence). Trimming took off 5 bases at V and 3 bases at J, with 14 bases between the two ends. The CDR3 covers 13 residues.

This clonotype was counted at least ten times. V and J are TRBV4-1 and TRBJ2-7; TRBD1 is a possible D gene (5 bases). CDR3 length: 16 amino acids. The germline V gene encodes CDR1 MGHRA and CDR2 YSYEKL. Trimming left V 1 base short and J 0 bases short, with 13 bases between. CDR3 sequence: CASSQGSRTSSYEQYF. The CDR3 region has the DNA TGCGCCAGCAGCCAAGGTTCCAGGACAAGCTCCTACGAGCAGTACTTC.

At least ten counts were recorded for this clonotype. DNA for the CDR3: TGTGCCAGCAGTTACGGCACTGCCAGTCCTAACTATGGCTACACCTTC. Translation gives CASSYGTASPNYGYTF. The chain couples TRBV6-5 to TRBJ1-2; D call uncertain. This CDR3 comprises 16 residues. V lost 2 bases and J 0 bases, leaving 13 bases between the germline ends. Germline lookup yields CDR1 MNHEY and CDR2 SVGAGI.

The gene calls are TRBV27 and TRBJ1-2; D uncertain. Germline V CDR1 and CDR2: MNHEY, SMNVEV (reference sequence). V was cut by 10 bases and J by 4 bases, with 10 bases left in between. The CDR3 covers 11 residues. The CDR3 sequence is CATQPSYGYTF. As DNA, the CDR3 is TGTGCCACCCAACCCAGCTATGGCTACACCTTC.